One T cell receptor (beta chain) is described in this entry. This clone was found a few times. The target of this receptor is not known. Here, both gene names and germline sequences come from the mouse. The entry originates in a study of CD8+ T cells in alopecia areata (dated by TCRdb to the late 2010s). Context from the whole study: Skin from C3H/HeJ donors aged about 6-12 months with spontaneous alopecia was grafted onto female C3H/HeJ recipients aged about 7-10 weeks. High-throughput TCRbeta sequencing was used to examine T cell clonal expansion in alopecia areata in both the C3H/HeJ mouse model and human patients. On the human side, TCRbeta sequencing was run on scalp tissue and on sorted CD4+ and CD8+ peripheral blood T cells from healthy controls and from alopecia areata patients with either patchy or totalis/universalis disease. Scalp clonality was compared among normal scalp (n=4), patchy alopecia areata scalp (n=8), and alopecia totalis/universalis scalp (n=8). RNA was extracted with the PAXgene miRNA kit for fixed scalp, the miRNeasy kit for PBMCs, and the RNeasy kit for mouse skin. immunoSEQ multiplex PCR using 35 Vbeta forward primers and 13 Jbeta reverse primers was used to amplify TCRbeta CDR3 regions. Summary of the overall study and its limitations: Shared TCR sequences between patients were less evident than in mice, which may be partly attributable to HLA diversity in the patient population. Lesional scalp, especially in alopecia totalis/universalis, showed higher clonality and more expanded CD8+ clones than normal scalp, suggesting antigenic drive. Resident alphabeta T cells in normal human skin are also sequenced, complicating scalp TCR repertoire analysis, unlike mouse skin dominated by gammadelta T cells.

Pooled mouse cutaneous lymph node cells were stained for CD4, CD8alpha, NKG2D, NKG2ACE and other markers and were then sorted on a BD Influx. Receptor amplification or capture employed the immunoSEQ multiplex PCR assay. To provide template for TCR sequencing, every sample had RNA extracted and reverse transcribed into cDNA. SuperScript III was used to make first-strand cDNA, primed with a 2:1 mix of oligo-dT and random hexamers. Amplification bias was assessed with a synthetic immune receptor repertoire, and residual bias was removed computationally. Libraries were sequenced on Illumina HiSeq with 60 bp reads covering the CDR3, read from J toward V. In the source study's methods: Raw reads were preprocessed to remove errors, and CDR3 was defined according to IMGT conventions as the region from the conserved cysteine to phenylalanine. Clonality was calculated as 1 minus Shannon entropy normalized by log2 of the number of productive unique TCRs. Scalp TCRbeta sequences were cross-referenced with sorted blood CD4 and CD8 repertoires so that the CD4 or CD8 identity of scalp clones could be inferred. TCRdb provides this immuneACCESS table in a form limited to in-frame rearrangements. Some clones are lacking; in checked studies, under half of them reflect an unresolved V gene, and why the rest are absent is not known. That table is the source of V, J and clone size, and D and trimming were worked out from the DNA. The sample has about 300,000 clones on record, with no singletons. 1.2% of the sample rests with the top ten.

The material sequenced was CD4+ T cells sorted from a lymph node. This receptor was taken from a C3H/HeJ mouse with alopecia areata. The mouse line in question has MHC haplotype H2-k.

The covered CDR3 bases are TGTGCCAGCAGCCAAGTACTGGGGGACTATGCT. Translated, it reads CASSQVLGDYA. The full-length CDR3 reads as CASSQVLGDYAEQFF. Rearrangement joined TRBV5 to TRBJ2-1, with 8 middle bases fitting TRBD2. With the read ending 4 residues before the CDR3 end, the germline J gene is used to fill in that end. In the germline V gene (reference sequence), CDR1 corresponds to LGHNA and CDR2 to YNLKQL. The cysteine opens and the phenylalanine closes a CDR3 of 15 amino acids. The DNA has 33 bases, all within the CDR3, and is read from base 1. Ends trimmed: V by 1 base, J by 2 bases; bases unmatched to a gene: 1.